The 32 T cell receptor beta chains below all came from one sample that was sequenced in a study of T cells in Graves' hyperthyroidism and ophthalmopathy. Template material for amplifying TCR beta CDR3 regions consisted of RNA transcripts. The study used the HTBI primer set for a first-round RT-PCR of the TCR CDR3. TCRdb called the multiplex PCR reads again in MiXCR, with one record for every CDR3 protein. Among around 610,000 distinct CDR3 sequences listed, roughly 15% were seen once. The sequencing sample was made of blood. The receptor source for this set is a woman aged 40 to 50 with Graves' ophthalmopathy.

This clonotype has at least ten counts. The chain couples TRBV6-2 or TRBV6-3 to TRBJ1-1; no clear D. In germline, CDR1 is MNHEY, CDR2 SVGEGT. V was trimmed by 10 bases and J by 1 base, leaving 7 bases between them. The CDR3 contains 11 residues. The CDR3 reads CATARNTEAFF. CDR3 bases: TGTGCCACCGCCCGGAACACTGAAGCTTTCTTT.

This clonotype has a count of ten or more. The CDR3: CASSPAGWATNTEAFF. In DNA, the CDR3 is TGCGCCAGCAGCCCGGCTGGGTGGGCAACCAACACTGAAGCTTTCTTT. V gene TRBV5-1 combines with J gene TRBJ1-1; D is unclear. Germline CDR1 SGHRS, CDR2 YFSETQ. The CDR3 consists of 16 residues. V was trimmed by 4 bases and J by 2 bases, leaving 18 bases between them. Variable domain in full (rest from reference TRBV5-1 and TRBJ1-1): KAGVTQTPRYLIKTRGQQVTLSCSPISGHRSVSWYQQTPGQGLQFLFEYFSETQRNKGNFPGRFSGRQFSNSRSEMNVSTLELGDSALYLCASSPAGWATNTEAFFGQGTRLTVV.

This clonotype was seen more than once but under ten times. The chain is built from TRBV10-2 and TRBJ2-3, with unresolved D. Per the germline V gene, CDR1 is WSHSY and CDR2 is SAAADI. The CDR3 covers 14 residues. Trimming took off 5 bases at V and 4 bases at J, with 13 bases between the two ends. CDR3 in amino acids: CASSPMQTADTQYF. The CDR3 DNA reads TGCGCCAGCAGTCCGATGCAGACGGCAGATACGCAGTATTTT.

This clonotype was counted ten times or more. The chain links TRBV20-1 to TRBJ2-2, with D unclear. V was clipped by 2 bases and J by 2 bases, with 12 bases between them. The CDR3 contains 15 residues. Per germline, CDR1 DFQATT and CDR2 SNEGSKA (reference sequence). CDR3 sequence reads: CSARPLDVNTGELFF. As DNA, the CDR3 is TGCAGTGCTAGACCCCTCGACGTTAACACCGGGGAGCTGTTTTTT.

CDR3 sequence reads: CASSDGGQAFF. The DNA for the CDR3 is TGTGCCAGCTCGGACGGAGGTCAAGCTTTCTTT. V usage is TRBV6-2 or TRBV6-3 and J usage is TRBJ1-1; D is undetermined. The V gene lost 8 bases and the J gene lost 9 bases, with 13 bases spanning the gap. The CDR3 has 11 amino acids. Per germline, CDR1 MNHEY and CDR2 SVGEGT.

The table lists this clonotype with many counts. The chain employs TRBV6-1 and TRBJ2-7; TRBD1 matches at 7 bases. The CDR3 runs to 15 residues. V was pared by 4 bases and J by 4 bases, with 10 bases of the junction left unmatched. Per germline, CDR1 MNHNS and CDR2 SASEGT. The CDR3 DNA reads TGTGCCAGCAGTGCACAGGGGTGGGGCTCTTACGAGCAGTACTTC. Residues: CASSAQGWGSYEQYF.

This clonotype has ten or more counts. The rearrangement joins TRBV15 to TRBJ2-2; 8 bases are shared with TRBD1. V was pared by 9 bases and J by 4 bases, with 10 bases of the junction left unmatched. Per the germline V gene, CDR1 is LNHNV and CDR2 is YYDKDF (reference sequence). This CDR3 is built from 15 residues. The CDR3 loop is CATNDRTGLTGELFF. CDR3 in DNA: TGTGCCACGAACGACCGGACAGGGCTCACCGGGGAGCTGTTTTTT.

The CDR3 DNA is TGTGCCTGGAGTGTGGGAGCGGCTAGCACAGATACGCAGTATTTT. The encoded protein is CAWSVGAASTDTQYF. This rearrangement joins TRBV30 to TRBJ2-3; the D gene is possibly TRBD2 (5 bases). V lost 0 bases to trimming and J lost 0 bases, with 10 bases between them. Germline CDR1 GTSNPN, CDR2 SVGIG (reference sequence). The CDR3 runs to 15 residues.

This clonotype was observed at least ten times. This chain joins TRBV19 and TRBJ2-5; TRBD1 matches at 8 bases. Germline assignment: CDR1 LNHDA and CDR2 SQIVND (reference sequence). Unmatched junction bases numbered 4, after V lost 5 bases and J lost 5 bases. This CDR3 spans 13 amino acids. CDR3 region: CASSWGQAETQYF. The CDR3 DNA sequence: TGTGCCAGTAGTTGGGGACAGGCGGAGACCCAGTACTTC.

This clonotype appeared many times. The rearrangement joins TRBV12-3 or TRBV12-4 to TRBJ1-1; 7 bases line up with TRBD1. The CDR3 spans 16 residues. V shed 3 bases and J 1 base; nucleotides not matched to a gene: 8. CDR3 region: CASSFRYRGTNTEAFF. CDR3 nucleotides: TGTGCCAGCAGTTTCAGATACAGGGGAACGAACACTGAAGCTTTCTTT.

The CDR3 sequence: CASSLEADRGGEQYF. The CDR3 DNA follows: TGCGCCAGCAGCTTGGAAGCTGATCGGGGGGGCGAGCAGTACTTC. This chain connects TRBV5-1 to TRBJ2-7; 8 bases agree with TRBD2. Per the germline V gene, CDR1 is SGHRS and CDR2 is YFSETQ. The CDR3 extends over 15 amino acids. V lost 0 bases and J lost 6; bases outside the gene matches: 8.

This clonotype has at least ten counts. The CDR3 sequence is CASSPERLGRDNQPQHF. The CDR3 DNA reads TGTGCCAGCAGTCCTGAGCGCCTCGGCAGGGACAATCAGCCCCAGCATTTT. The chain couples TRBV6-2 or TRBV6-3 to TRBJ1-5; the D gene is possibly TRBD1 (5 bases). From germline, CDR1 is MNHEY and CDR2 SVGEGT. V lost 5 bases and J lost 3, with 20 bases in between. The CDR3 extends over 17 amino acids.

This clonotype was recorded at least ten times. The V gene is TRBV30, the J gene TRBJ2-7; possible D gene TRBD1, 6 bases. Per the germline V gene, CDR1 is GTSNPN and CDR2 is SVGIG (reference sequence). The CDR3 has 14 residues. V lost 6 bases and J lost 0, with 15 bases in between. In DNA form, the CDR3 reads TGTGCCTGTTCCGGGACAACTAGCTCCTACGAGCAGTACTTC. It codes for CACSGTTSSYEQYF.

This clonotype was observed at least ten times. In DNA form, the CDR3 reads TGTGCCAGCTCACCACCGCGCGGGGCCGGGGAGCTGTTTTTT. This gives the protein CASSPPRGAGELFF. The V gene is TRBV18, the J gene TRBJ2-2, with D perhaps TRBD2 (6 bases). Per the germline V gene, CDR1 is KGHSH and CDR2 is LQKENI. The length of the CDR3 is 14 residues. Trimming took off 0 bases at V and 6 bases at J, with 8 bases between the two ends.

Many counts were recorded for this clonotype. V is TRBV12-3 or TRBV12-4 and J is TRBJ1-3, with TRBD1 identical over 8 bases. The CDR3 totals 13 residues. V gave up 5 bases and J gave up 8 bases; unmatched junction bases: 5. The CDR3, as DNA: TGTGCCAGCAGTCCCGGACAGGGACACACCATATATTTT. Protein product: CASSPGQGHTIYF.

This clonotype showed up many times. V gene TRBV5-5 combines with J gene TRBJ2-7, with D possibly TRBD1 on 6 matching bases. The CDR3 sequence is 15 residues long. Trimming removed 4 bases at V and 1 base at J, with 15 bases between. Germline V gives CDR1 SGHKS, CDR2 YYEKEE (reference sequence). CDR3 in amino acids: CASSGVGTPSYEQYF. The DNA of the CDR3 is TGTGCCAGCAGCGGGGTCGGGACACCTTCCTACGAGCAGTACTTC.

This clonotype appeared many times. CDR3 sequence reads: CASRPIDRAIGTGELFF. In nucleotides, the CDR3 is TGTGCCAGCAGACCGATCGACAGGGCGATCGGCACCGGGGAGCTGTTTTTT. The chain carries TRBV6-1 and TRBJ2-2; 7 bases are shared with TRBD1. This CDR3 spans 17 amino acids. From germline, CDR1 is MNHNS and CDR2 SASEGT. V shed 6 bases, J shed 4 bases, and the junction held 14 bases outside the gene matches.

This clonotype was seen ten or more times. This rearrangement joins TRBV6-5 to TRBJ2-6, with D hard to call. Germline V gene lookup returns CDR1 MNHEY and CDR2 SVGAGI. There are 17 residues in the CDR3. Deletions cut 0 bases from V and 0 bases from J, with 9 bases between. CDR3 in DNA: TGTGCCAGCAGTTACTCCGGTCGGCTCTCTGGGGCCAACGTCCTGACTTTC. It translates to CASSYSGRLSGANVLTF.

This clonotype was found many times. V is TRBV7-9 and J is TRBJ2-6; D is uncertain. The germline V gene encodes CDR1 SEHNR and CDR2 FQNEAQ (reference sequence). V lost 5 bases and J lost 2, with 7 bases in between. The CDR3 consists of 14 residues. The CDR3 DNA is TGTGCCAGCAGCCTTAGCACTGGGGCCAACGTCCTGACTTTC. Its protein product is CASSLSTGANVLTF.

This chain links TRBV29-1 with TRBJ1-2; the match to TRBD1 covers 7 bases. Germline V gives CDR1 SQVTM, CDR2 ANQGSEA. CDR3 length: 15 residues. The V segment lost 2 bases and the J segment 4 bases; nucleotides outside the gene matches: 10. CDR3 residues: CSVELGRGTSYGYTF. CDR3 DNA: TGCAGCGTTGAACTGGGCAGGGGGACGAGCTATGGCTACACCTTC.

This clonotype came up a few times. The chain recombines TRBV4-1 with TRBJ2-7; no definite D call. The length of the CDR3 is 14 residues. The V gene's germline CDR1 is MGHRA and CDR2 YSYEKL. V was shortened by 0 bases and J by 7 bases, with 13 bases between the two germline ends. The CDR3, as DNA: TGCGCCAGCAGCCAAGATGAGCGAGTTAGGGAGCAGTACTTC. This codes for CASSQDERVREQYF.

The chain combines TRBV7-9 with TRBJ2-5, with a tentative D call TRBD2 (6 bases). Per the germline V gene, CDR1 is SEHNR and CDR2 is FQNEAQ (reference sequence). CDR3 length equals 13 residues. V was clipped by 3 bases and J by 6 bases, with 11 bases between them. This CDR3 reads CASSLRDLKTQYF. The CDR3 nucleotides are TGTGCCAGCAGCTTGAGGGACTTGAAGACCCAGTACTTC.

V and J are TRBV18 and TRBJ2-7, with no clear D. The germline gives CDR1 KGHSH, CDR2 LQKENI. This CDR3 region has 12 residues. V shed 2 bases and J shed 6 bases, with 8 bases lying between them. CDR3: CASSPSAGEQYF. Written as DNA, the CDR3 is TGTGCCAGCTCACCAAGTGCTGGCGAGCAGTACTTC.

This clonotype was detected many times. The gene calls are TRBV30 and TRBJ1-2; 8 bases are a match to TRBD1. The trim removed 4 bases at V and 4 bases at J, leaving 2 bases unmatched. Germline lookup yields CDR1 GTSNPN and CDR2 SVGIG (reference sequence). The CDR3 sequence is 12 residues long. The CDR3: CAWTTGGYGYTF. The CDR3 DNA reads TGTGCCTGGACCACAGGGGGCTATGGCTACACCTTC.

This clonotype was seen repeatedly, ten times or more. The chain combines TRBV18 with TRBJ2-2; D gene uncertain. CDR1 is KGHSH, CDR2 LQKENI, per germline. The CDR3 has 16 amino acids. Trimming took 4 bases from V and 1 from J, leaving 13 bases between them. DNA for the CDR3: TGTGCCAGCTCACAACGCCGACCAGGGAACACCGGGGAGCTGTTTTTT. Translation: CASSQRRPGNTGELFF.

The rearrangement links TRBV6-1 to TRBJ1-2; 9 bases are shared with TRBD1. J was trimmed by 6 bases and V by 5 bases; bases with no gene match: 7. The CDR3 is 14 residues long. Germline V CDR1 and CDR2: MNHNS, SASEGT. The CDR3 here is CASSTGTGKDGYTF. The DNA for the CDR3 is TGTGCCAGCAGTACCGGGACAGGGAAAGATGGCTACACCTTC.

This clonotype was counted ten times or more. The chain couples TRBV30 to TRBJ2-7; TRBD1 agrees at 8 bases. The junction had 9 bases not matched to a gene; V was cut back by 2 bases and J by 3 bases. Germline assignment: CDR1 GTSNPN and CDR2 SVGIG (reference sequence). CDR3 length equals 15 residues. This chain's CDR3 is CAWSQSGGYRYEQYF. CDR3 nucleotide sequence: TGTGCCTGGAGTCAGTCAGGGGGCTACCGCTACGAGCAGTACTTC.

This clonotype occurred a few times. The gene calls are TRBV20-1 and TRBJ2-7; D is possibly TRBD1 (5 bases). This CDR3 comprises 10 residues. CDR1 and CDR2 (germline): DFQATT, SNEGSKA (reference sequence). Deletions cut 6 bases from V and 7 bases from J, with 10 bases between. Written as DNA, the CDR3 is TGCAGTGCAGGGGCCCGGGAGCAGTACTTC. Protein sequence: CSAGAREQYF.

In this sample, this clonotype turned up many times. J is TRBJ2-7 and V is TRBV6-1; TRBD2 is a possible D gene (6 bases). Looked up from germline, CDR1 is MNHNS and CDR2 is SASEGT. Trimming took 6 bases from V and 7 from J, leaving 19 bases between them. CDR3 length: 14 residues. CDR3 amino acids: CASRMTRRGEEQYF. As DNA, the CDR3 is TGTGCCAGCAGAATGACTAGGAGAGGGGAAGAGCAGTACTTC.

This clonotype was counted at least ten times. This chain joins TRBV6-1 and TRBJ2-3; D not certain. V gave up 5 bases and J gave up 2 bases, with 11 bases separating them. This CDR3 region has 14 residues. Germline V gene data show CDR1 as MNHNS and CDR2 as SASEGT. CDR3 sequence: CASSPRTITDTQYF. For the CDR3, the DNA is TGTGCCAGCAGTCCGAGGACCATCACAGATACGCAGTATTTT.

The chain couples TRBV11-2 to TRBJ2-7, with 10 bases matching TRBD2. The CDR3 consists of 15 residues. Looked up from germline, CDR1 is SGHAT and CDR2 is FQNNGV. J gave up 5 bases and V 5 bases, and 9 bases lay outside the gene matches. The CDR3 sequence is CASSLLAGSLNEQYF. CDR3 nucleotide sequence: TGTGCCAGCAGCCTACTAGCGGGATCCCTCAACGAGCAGTACTTC.

This clonotype was detected only a few times. V is TRBV6-5 and J is TRBJ2-2; 7 positions agree with TRBD2. The V segment lost 0 bases and the J segment 11 bases; nucleotides outside the gene matches: 9. The V gene's germline CDR1 is MNHEY and CDR2 SVGAGI. This CDR3 has 15 amino acids. CDR3 sequence reads: CASSYSGGGPSELFF. In DNA, the CDR3 is TGTGCCAGCAGTTACTCCGGGGGAGGGCCCTCCGAGCTGTTTTTT.